This T cell receptor beta chain was obtained from a study of cytomegalovirus exposure and HLA in healthy donors (dated by TCRdb to about 2017). For the study in its entirety: According to an earlier analysis of 587 of the donors, 150 million to 200 million T cells yielded 95 million to 140 million unique TCR beta sequences and 276 Gb of sequence data. An early release that covered roughly 600 HLA-typed donors contained approximately 290 gigabases of sequencing data and around 80 million unique TCR sequences. Of the approximately 400 genotyped donors, around 81% fell in the genetic ancestry cluster associated with self-reported Caucasian donors. The aim of the study was to test whether cataloging public T cell receptors could identify signatures of past pathogen exposure. The T cell repertoires of several hundred subjects were profiled by immunosequencing and related to cytomegalovirus serostatus. Besides the first cohort of roughly 700 subjects, a separate validation cohort made up of 120 different subjects was used. The study combined high-throughput TCR immunosequencing, statistical association of individual TCRs with disease status, and machine learning to predict cytomegalovirus infection status. A later analysis re-examined previously published TCR beta repertoires from hundreds of donors and added high-resolution HLA genotyping to investigate patterns of TCR occurrence. The later analysis used no new phenotypic data to find candidate immune exposures, relying instead on TCR beta sequences and their occurrence across donors. In an earlier analysis of around 540 of the donors, high-throughput TCR beta sequencing was used to judge whether each TCR beta V gene segment behaved as functional or pseudogenic. Donor age, sex, ethnicity and CMV serostatus were compiled together with the repertoire data. Genome-wide SNP genotypes for about three fifths of the roughly 670 donors were used in a later genetic analysis, which treated that subset as a discovery cohort. Every repertoire in the discovery cohort had been generated on one and the same sequencing platform. HLA typing covered class I and class II loci at four-digit resolution. The number of donors typed differed by locus, with about 629-630 for A, B, C, DRB1 and DQB1, around 500 for DQA1, 600 to 610 for DPA1, and 472 for DPB1. About five DR-DQ haplotypes were treated as single units for association and clustering because of strong linkage in the cohort. Across some 400 genotyped donors of the cohort, an average of about 240,000 unique TCR beta nucleotide sequences per donor were sequenced, and around 19% of those sequences were non-productive.

About this clone itself: Its antigen target is currently unknown. No base quality values were provided; no much bigger clone lies one nucleotide off.

The cohort consisted of hundreds of healthy bone marrow donors. At the time of sampling, all cohort members were nominally healthy, though unrecorded immune exposures were likely present. The donor was CMV seropositive and was included in the group of 270 or so seropositive cohort members. Each donor provided a peripheral blood sample, and peripheral blood mononuclear cells were used for TCR beta sequencing. Genomic DNA extraction from the blood cell samples was performed with the Qiagen DNeasy Blood Extraction Kit. The receptor library was made with the immunoSEQ multiplex PCR assay. A mixture of 60 forward primers for TCR Vbeta segments and 13 reverse primers for TCR Jbeta segments was used in the multiplex PCR. The CDR3 region of rearranged TCR beta genes was amplified from genomic DNA with a multiplex PCR assay. On the Illumina HiSeq System, the amplified TCR beta libraries were sequenced as 87-base-pair reads. As for how the authors treated the data: A later analysis tallied tens of millions of unique TCR beta chains across the approximately 670 repertoires, and 10 million to 11 million of those chains were shared by two or more donors. To remove PCR and sequencing errors, raw reads were error-corrected and collapsed into unique sequences using a nearest-neighbor algorithm that merged closely related sequences. Alignment of CDR3 sequences to IMGT reference sequences was used to assign V, D and J gene segments. For a sequence to be retained, a match of at least six nucleotides was required to both a V gene segment and a J gene segment. A rearrangement counted as productive if the CDR3 had no stop codons and remained in frame with V and J, and every other rearrangement counted as non-productive. CDR3 was defined by IMGT convention, running from the second conserved V-encoded cysteine to the conserved J-encoded phenylalanine. In an earlier analysis of around 600 of the donors, sequences lacking an unambiguous match to a single V gene segment were excluded. In an earlier analysis of 500 to 750 of the donors, V segments were called functional above 56.7% productive rearrangements and were called segregating when the between-donor standard deviation exceeded 5%. A statistical classification framework was built for diagnosing cytomegalovirus status from the catalog of TCR beta chain sequences. In a later analysis, TCR nucleotide sequences were compared against IMGT/GENE-DB human TR gene sequences so that V and J genes could be assigned. A later analysis assigned CDR3 sequences and most-parsimonious VDJ recombination scenarios with the TCRdist pipeline. A later analysis defined each TCR beta chain by its CDR3 amino acid sequence plus V-gene family, and excluded reads lacking a unique V-gene family. As a way to deal with suspected cross-contamination and a sequencing artifact, a later analysis dropped 450 to 600 nucleotide sequences that were highly shared and had low generation probability. In a later analysis, a clonal expansion index for each public chain was calculated from normalized within-repertoire ranks of inferred template counts. In a later analysis, generation probabilities were computed with a VDJ recombination model fitted to out-of-frame rearrangements, and the resulting probabilities were checked against IGoR. A later analysis scored TCR-TCR, TCR-HLA and TCR-CMV co-occurrence with hypergeometric tests, applying a repertoire-size bias correction to TCR pairs. In a later analysis, false discovery rates were estimated by permuting HLA or CMV assignments 20 times. In a later analysis, co-occurring TCRs were grouped with DBSCAN, and TCRdist sequence similarity was added when clustering was performed within HLA-allele-positive subsets. Co-occurrence clustering excluded repertoires with fewer than 30,000 or more than 120,000 public chains, plus five with anomalous nucleotide sharing. TCRdb holds this immuneACCESS table with in-frame rearrangements only. Some clones are missing; in checked studies, unresolved V genes explain under half, and the rest has no known cause. V and J calls and clone size are those listed in that table; D and trimming were worked out from the DNA. The sample table holds approximately 120,000 clones, of which roughly 70% were seen once. The ten biggest clones cover 5.4% of the sample.

Overall results and qualifications from the work: A group of highly shared sequence variants was considered likely to be a technical artifact of the sequencing pipeline. According to a later analysis, TCR association rates differed among HLA loci, with DRB1 alleles showing the most associated TCRs and HLA-C alleles showing the fewest. The only immune exposure information available for the cohort was CMV serostatus. In a later analysis, over 15,000 TCR beta sequences were associated with specific HLA alleles at a false discovery rate of 0.05. In vitro tests confirmed that three of the cytomegalovirus-associated TCR beta chains recognize cytomegalovirus antigens. A total of 150 to 200 TCR beta chains were listed by the study as associated with cytomegalovirus. Because counts were too low, around 18 rarely observed V segments, including chromosome 9 orphons, were left out of the earlier analysis of 500 to 650 of the donors. Most CMV-associated TCR beta chains appeared to be HLA-restricted in a later analysis, and the HLA associations seemed to be driven largely by CMV exposure. Correlated functional status among segregating V segments might be attributable to linkage disequilibrium, but an unknown experimental factor could not be ruled out. Presence/absence analyses assumed roughly uniform sequencing depth across donors, an assumption that may not hold. In both the original and validation cohorts, the classifier was reported to diagnose cytomegalovirus status with high specificity and sensitivity. Because HLA typing was missing for some donors at each locus, association tests included only the typed subset. A further reported finding was that TCR beta sequences accurately predicted the HLA-A and HLA-B alleles for most subjects in the first cohort. Compared with the roughly 700-donor mean, donors in an Asian-associated ancestry cluster had fewer N-insertions in productive TCRs, according to a later genetic analysis. Strong co-occurrence of HLA alleles, especially DR and DQ, made assigning TCR associations to individual alleles difficult. Because the 87-base-pair reads could not distinguish some IMGT-functional V segments, including TRBV6-2 and TRBV6-3, those segments were excluded. The authors suggested that the approach could potentially be extended to other disease states and immunological phenotypes. A later analysis found that HLA-associated TCR beta chains were more clonally expanded and had lower generation probabilities than equally common non-associated chains. The cohort was sequenced for TCR beta chains only, and without alpha or paired-chain data the features that could be detected were limited. An earlier analysis of some 560 of the donors showed that most TCR beta V segments appeared in productive rearrangements either about 90% or about 30% of the time, which broadly matched IMGT annotations. Most TCR sequences were seen in very few donors, while some public TCRs were found in many individuals. A later analysis reported that several top co-occurrence clusters appeared linked to parvovirus B19, influenza, CMV and Epstein-Barr virus. In a later genetic analysis, a missense DCLRE1C variant was associated with V-gene and J-gene trimming of TCR beta chains, and the association was replicated in an independent cohort.

From its cysteine to its phenylalanine, the CDR3 spans 14 amino acids. Only the CDR3 region is kept as DNA, spanning 42 bases read in frame from base 1. Per the germline V gene, SNHLY is the CDR1 and FYNNEI is the CDR2. V was cut back by 6 bases and J by 5 bases, leaving a gap of 14 bases between them. This sequence uses TRBV2 and TRBJ1-5; no D gene is confidently identified. This TCR came from a woman between 65 and 79 years old in good health and CMV-seropositive. Material: PBMCs. The DNA reads as follows: TGTGCCAGCAGGTTGGACTTAATCGATCAGCCCCAGCATTTT. The resulting protein is CASRLDLIDQPQHF.